This TCR beta chain is drawn from a study of shared clonotypes between healthy human individuals. Regarding the study as a whole: Clonotypes that were shared across four donors made up around 5% of naive CD4 clonotypes. Rarefaction showed sorted-subset sequencing was incomplete despite large depth.

Authors' analysis steps: ImmunoSEQ output lacked quality scores and full-length reads, limiting matched filtering. Assay: immunoSEQ multiplex PCR; the TCRdb copy retains only in-frame clones and omits some. The V and J calls and clone size come from that table; D and trimming were worked out from the DNA. The sample shows 730,000 or so clones, around 72% of them seen only once. Note on this clone: As yet, its antigen is unknown.

CDR1 is SGHVS, CDR2 FQNEAQ, per germline. Trimming removed 4 bases from V and 2 bases from J; junction bases left unmatched: 4. The CDR3 has 16 residues. The clonotype comes from a woman in her twenties or thirties in good health. This chain links TRBV7-8 with TRBJ2-3; 12 nucleotides line up with TRBD2. The sequencing sample was made of memory CD4+ T cells sorted from blood. Documented subset: CD45RA-negative fraction. CDR3 nucleotide sequence: TGTGCCAGCAGCTCGCGACTAGCGGGGGTCACAGATACGCAGTATTTT. Translation gives CASSSRLAGVTDTQYF.